This passage covers 7 T cell receptor beta chains from one sample sequenced in a study of blood T cell repertoires in COVID-19. The data were produced by immunoSEQ multiplex PCR, yet TCRdb's version contains in-frame clones alone and is incomplete. The sample consists of about 280,000 clones, roughly 90% of them appearing once. The sequencing input was peripheral blood. Every receptor here comes from a middle-aged man with acute or convalescent COVID-19.

This chain links TRBV19 with TRBJ1-2; the D gene is possibly TRBD1 (6 bases). V was cut by 8 bases and J by 5 bases, with 15 bases left in between. The CDR3 extends over 13 amino acids. Germline CDR1 reads LNHDA; CDR2 reads SQIVND (reference sequence). The CDR3, as DNA: TGTGCCAGTTCTAGACCAGGGGTTTATGGCTACACCTTC. It encodes CASSRPGVYGYTF.

The chain couples TRBV19 to TRBJ1-2; TRBD1 matches 7 bases. V shed 4 bases and J 3 bases; nucleotides not matched to a gene: 8. CDR3 size: 15 residues. Germline V gives CDR1 LNHDA, CDR2 SQIVND (reference sequence). The CDR3 loop is CASSTEQGTYYGYTF. The DNA of the CDR3 is TGTGCCAGTAGTACGGAACAGGGGACTTACTATGGCTACACCTTC.

The rearrangement joins TRBV27 to TRBJ1-4, with TRBD1 as a possible D gene (5 bases). Trimming stripped 5 bases from V and 8 bases from J, with 21 bases between. Germline lookup yields CDR1 MNHEY and CDR2 SMNVEV (reference sequence). The CDR3 extends over 16 amino acids. This CDR3 is CASSITRRDLGEKLFF. DNA of the CDR3: TGTGCCAGCAGTATTACTCGCAGGGATTTGGGGGAAAAACTGTTTTTT.

The rearrangement uses TRBV2 and TRBJ2-7; D is possibly TRBD2 (6 bases). The CDR3 runs to 14 residues. Trimming cost V 5 bases and J 3 bases, with 14 bases left between them. Germline CDR1 and CDR2: SNHLY and FYNNEI. The DNA for the CDR3 is TGTGCCAGCAGTTTTGGACTGGGGGGCTACGAGCAGTACTTC. Its translation is CASSFGLGGYEQYF.

This chain uses TRBV4-1 with TRBJ1-2, with TRBD1 as a possible D gene (6 bases). The CDR3 is 16 residues long. Germline CDR1 is MGHRA and CDR2 is YSYEKL. V was trimmed by 0 bases and J by 8 bases, leaving 19 bases between them. This chain's CDR3 is CASSQEVTGLTGGYTF. DNA for the CDR3: TGCGCCAGCAGCCAAGAAGTGACAGGCCTAACTGGGGGCTACACCTTC.

The chain couples TRBV6-1 to TRBJ1-6; D remains unclear. V was shortened by 4 bases and J by 11 bases, with 15 bases between the two germline ends. Germline CDR1 reads MNHNS; CDR2 reads SASEGT. The length of the CDR3 is 14 residues. The CDR3 nucleotides read TGTGCCAGCAGTGGTTCTTGGAGAGAGACACCCCTCCACTTT. Its protein product is CASSGSWRETPLHF.

J is TRBJ1-3 and V is TRBV3-1 (or the pseudogene TRBV3-2); D gene ambiguous. V shed 0 bases and J shed 6 bases, with 6 bases lying between them. Germline V gene data show CDR1 as LGHDT and CDR2 as YNNKEL (reference sequence). The CDR3 has 13 residues. The chain's CDR3 is CASSQDGENTIYF. For the CDR3, the DNA is TGTGCCAGCAGCCAAGACGGTGAAAACACCATATATTTT.